A single sample is the source of the 11 T cell receptor beta chains below, sequenced in a study of T cells in localized non-small cell lung cancer. Libraries were prepared by immunoSEQ multiplex PCR; TCRdb keeps only in-frame clonotypes and omits some of them. Among fewer than 20,000 clones listed, about 88% were seen once. The source was peripheral blood, collected before any cancer treatment. Receptors were obtained from a male donor at least 60 years old with stage I lung adenocarcinoma.

The chain links TRBV7-8 to TRBJ1-2; D is undetermined. Germline CDR1 SGHVS, CDR2 FQNEAQ. V shed 1 base and J shed 4 bases, with 10 bases lying between them. This CDR3 is 14 amino acids long. This CDR3 reads CASSLENRGYGYTF. The CDR3 nucleotides are TGTGCCAGCAGCTTAGAGAACCGGGGCTATGGCTACACCTTC.

The chain has TRBV28 and TRBJ2-1; TRBD1 might be the D (5 bases). The CDR3 spans 15 residues. Trimming left V 4 bases short and J 4 bases short, with 14 bases between. Germline-derived CDR1 and CDR2 are MDHEN and SYDVKM. The CDR3 sequence is CASSSGGRGYNEQFF. The CDR3 nucleotides read TGTGCCAGCAGTTCGGGCGGAAGGGGTTACAATGAGCAGTTCTTC.

Comment on this clone: One end of the junction fails to match germline, which may point to a read error. V and J are TRBV7-7 and TRBJ2-5; 8 positions agree with TRBD1. This CDR3 comprises 13 residues. The germline V gene has CDR1 SSHAT and CDR2 FNYEAQ (reference sequence). CDR3 amino acids: CASSLGQGKTQYF. Written as DNA, the CDR3 is TGTGCTAGCAGCTTAGGACAGGGAAAGACCCAGTACTTC.

The chain employs TRBV19 and TRBJ1-2, with 12 bases lining up with TRBD1. V was pared by 2 bases and J by 7 bases, with 11 bases of the junction left unmatched. This CDR3 has 17 amino acids. Germline V gene lookup returns CDR1 LNHDA and CDR2 SQIVND (reference sequence). The CDR3: CASSILGQGAPGLGYTF. In DNA, the CDR3 is TGTGCCAGTAGTATACTGGGACAGGGGGCGCCCGGGCTTGGCTACACCTTC. The complete variable domain, with remaining parts taken from reference TRBV19 and TRBJ1-2, reads DGGITQSPKYLFRKEGQNVTLSCEQNLNHDAMYWYRQDPGQGLRLIYYSQIVNDFQKGDIAEGYSVSREKKESFPLTVTSAQKNPTAFYLCASSILGQGAPGLGYTFGSGTRLTVV.

J is TRBJ1-1 and V is TRBV2, with 9 bases that match TRBD1. J lost 4 bases, V lost 11 bases, and 5 bases had no gene match. Germline V gene data show CDR1 as SNHLY and CDR2 as FYNNEI. CDR3 length: 12 residues. The CDR3 loop reads CAVGGQGTEAFF. The DNA for the CDR3 is TGTGCCGTAGGGGGACAGGGCACTGAAGCTTTCTTT.

J is TRBJ2-7 and V is TRBV6-1, with 7 positions matching TRBD1. CDR1 MNHNS and CDR2 SASEGT come from the germline V gene. The CDR3 is 17 amino acids. Trimming cost V 1 base and J 3 bases; bases outside gene matches: 12. The CDR3 DNA sequence: TGTGCCAGCAGTGAAGAGACATGGGGGACAGTCAGCTACGAGCAGTACTTC. It specifies CASSEETWGTVSYEQYF.

The genes are TRBV7-6 and TRBJ2-7, with D maybe TRBD2 (7 bases). From germline, CDR1 is SGHVS and CDR2 FNYEAQ. This CDR3 has 13 residues. Trimming cost V 5 bases and J 7 bases, with 15 bases left between them. As DNA, the CDR3 is TGTGCCAGCAGCCCCACGGGGGGCGGAGAGCAGTACTTC. Translating it yields CASSPTGGGEQYF. The complete variable domain, with remaining parts taken from reference TRBV7-6 and TRBJ2-7, reads GAGVSQSPRYKVTKRGQDVALRCDPISGHVSLYWYRQALGQGPEFLTYFNYEAQQDKSGLPNDRFSAERPEGSISTLTIQRTEQRDSAMYRCASSPTGGGEQYFGPGTRLTVT.

V gene TRBV5-4 combines with J gene TRBJ2-7; tentatively, D is TRBD1 (6 bases). Germline lookup yields CDR1 SGHNT and CDR2 YYREEE (reference sequence). The CDR3 is 13 amino acids. Trimming took 0 bases from V and 5 from J, leaving 9 bases between them. The CDR3 region is CASSLAGVNEQYF. The CDR3 coding sequence is TGTGCCAGCAGCTTGGCAGGGGTGAACGAGCAGTACTTC.

As concerns this clone: The same CDR3 arises from other DNA sequences in this sample as well. V usage is TRBV19 and J usage is TRBJ1-5; 7 nucleotides line up with TRBD1. The CDR3 has 20 amino acids. Germline trimming cut 9 bases from V and 0 bases from J; bases unmatched to any gene: 23. Germline V gene data show CDR1 as LNHDA and CDR2 as SQIVND (reference sequence). CDR3 sequence (DNA): TGTGCCAGCAGCTTCGGCAGGGACAGAGGCTCGACGGATAGCAATCAGCCCCAGCATTTT. This translates into CASSFGRDRGSTDSNQPQHF.

CDR3 nucleotide sequence: TGTGCCAGCAGCCCCCTCGACCCGGGCCGCCCTCGGGATACGCAGTATTTT. It codes for CASSPLDPGRPRDTQYF. The J gene is TRBJ2-3, the V gene TRBV9; unclear D gene. V lost 4 bases and J lost 6, with 24 bases in between. This CDR3 is built from 17 residues. Germline CDR1 and CDR2: SGDLS and YYNGEE.

V gene TRBV19 combines with J gene TRBJ1-6, with a weak D call TRBD1 (6 bases). The V end lost 5 bases, the J end lost 0 bases, and 14 bases lay between the germline ends. CDR1 is LNHDA and CDR2 is SQIVND in the germline V gene (reference sequence). CDR3 length equals 17 residues. CDR3: CASSPKDRSSYNSPLHF. As DNA, the CDR3 is TGTGCCAGTAGTCCGAAAGACAGGAGCTCCTATAATTCACCCCTCCACTTT.